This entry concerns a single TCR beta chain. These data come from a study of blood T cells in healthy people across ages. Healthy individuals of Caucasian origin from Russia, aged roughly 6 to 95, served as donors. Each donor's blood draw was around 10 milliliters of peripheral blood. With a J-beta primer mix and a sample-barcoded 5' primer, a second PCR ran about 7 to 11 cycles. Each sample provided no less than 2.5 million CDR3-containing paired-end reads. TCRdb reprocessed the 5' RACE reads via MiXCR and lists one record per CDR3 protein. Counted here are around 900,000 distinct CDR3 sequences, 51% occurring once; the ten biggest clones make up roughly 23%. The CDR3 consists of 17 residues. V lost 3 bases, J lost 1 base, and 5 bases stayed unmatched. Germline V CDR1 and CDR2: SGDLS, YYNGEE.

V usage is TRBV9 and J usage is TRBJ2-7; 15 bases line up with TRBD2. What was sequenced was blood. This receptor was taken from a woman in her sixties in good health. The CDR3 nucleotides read TGTGCCAGCAGCGGCCGGACTAGCGGGAGGGGTTCCTACGAGCAGTACTTC. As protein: CASSGRTSGRGSYEQYF.